The source of this T cell receptor (beta chain) is a study of cytomegalovirus exposure and HLA in healthy donors. This CDR3 is built from 12 residues. The V gene's germline CDR1 is SGHRS and CDR2 YFSETQ. J was trimmed by 8 bases and V by 3 bases; bases with no gene match: 2. PCR amplification relied on 60 Vbeta primers (plus 13 Jbeta primers). The repertoire was sequenced with immunoSEQ multiplex PCR; TCRdb's copy has only in-frame clones and lacks some. The data hold some 110,000 clones, with 80% to 90% observed a single time. Sequencing was carried out using PBMCs. This TCR was sampled from a man aged 50 to 59 in good health and CMV-seronegative. This sequence joins TRBV5-1 and TRBJ1-1, with 9 bases lining up with TRBD1. The CDR3 region is CASSSQGAEAFF. CDR3 in DNA: TGCGCCAGCAGCTCACAGGGGGCAGAAGCTTTCTTT.